Included here is one T cell receptor beta chain sequence, with context. From germline, CDR1 is MNHEY and CDR2 SMNVEV (reference sequence). V dropped 9 bases and J dropped 7; count of bases not matched to a gene: 10. This CDR3 spans 14 amino acids. In the study's own analysis: Amplification of reference gene primers provided the estimated nucleated cell counts. This table comes from immunoSEQ multiplex PCR, and its TCRdb copy is limited to in-frame clones, with some not included. V, J and clone size derive from that table, while D and trimming were established from the DNA sequence. The table lists around 300,000 clones, 86% of them singletons. The source of the sample is a study of blood T cell repertoires in COVID-19. Overall study context: The United States, Italy and Spain provided the acute and convalescent COVID-19 samples. T cells, B-cell-depleted T cells, or PBMCs supplied cDNA or gDNA.

The J gene is TRBJ2-7, the V gene TRBV27; TRBD1 matches 12 bases. The source of this sequence is a woman in her twenties or thirties with active or convalescent COVID-19. Sequencing used peripheral blood. CDR3 nucleotides: TGTGCCAGTGCACCCGGGACAGGGGGCGCGGAGCAGTACTTC. Its protein product is CASAPGTGGAEQYF.